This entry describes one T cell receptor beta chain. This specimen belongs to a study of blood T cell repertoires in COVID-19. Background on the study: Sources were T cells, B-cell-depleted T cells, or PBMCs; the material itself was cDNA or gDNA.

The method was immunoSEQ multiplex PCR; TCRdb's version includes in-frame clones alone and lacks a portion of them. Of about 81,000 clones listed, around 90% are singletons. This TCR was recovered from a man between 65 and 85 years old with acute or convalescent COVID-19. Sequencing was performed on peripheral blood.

Here the CDR3 reads CASSFSPRVYEQYF. The CDR3 DNA reads TGTGCCAGCAGCTTTTCTCCCCGGGTTTACGAGCAGTACTTC. This chain connects TRBV11-2 to TRBJ2-7; D remains unclear. CDR3 length equals 14 residues. Germline assignment: CDR1 SGHAT and CDR2 FQNNGV. V lost 3 bases to trimming and J lost 4 bases, with 13 bases between them.